Only a few counts were recorded for the clone carrying this T cell receptor (beta chain). The target antigen is unknown. Library preparation (for TCRbeta) was performed with unique molecular identifiers. TCRdb reprocessed the PCR reads via MiXCR and lists one record per CDR3 protein. The top ten clones hold about a tenth of a sample with roughly 310,000 distinct CDR3 sequences, around 25% of them seen once. This specimen belongs to a study of T-cell reconstitution after alpha-beta-depleted transplantation in children. Study-level results: For some patients, TCRbeta diversity was high at day 60 because of recipient T cells and thymic progenitors that survived. The main origin of T-cell counts and diversity one year after transplant was newly produced T cells. Reports say that about two months after transplant, the alpha-beta T cells came out of several hundred graft clones that had expanded.

Looked up from germline, CDR1 is SGHVS and CDR2 is FNYEAQ. V was trimmed by 3 bases and J by 2 bases, leaving 11 bases between them. The CDR3 runs to 14 residues. Source: PBMCs, mostly from graft donor cells, taken 180 days after TCRalphabeta/CD19-depleted stem cell transplant. The chain carries TRBV7-6 and TRBJ2-7, with D perhaps matching TRBD1 (6 bases). This TCR derives from a male patient under 18 who had a stem cell transplant for acute lymphoblastic leukemia, so the T cells may come from the graft donor. CDR3 DNA: TGTGCCAGCAGCTTCGCGGACAGAGCCTACGAGCAGTACTTC. Residues: CASSFADRAYEQYF. Looking up the rest from reference TRBV7-6 and TRBJ2-7 gives the full variable domain: GAGVSQSPRYKVTKRGQDVALRCDPISGHVSLYWYRQALGQGPEFLTYFNYEAQQDKSGLPNDRFSAERPEGSISTLTIQRTEQRDSAMYRCASSFADRAYEQYFGPGTRLTVT.